This TCR beta chain came from a study of blood T cell repertoires in COVID-19. Assay used: immunoSEQ multiplex PCR; TCRdb lists only in-frame clones, some missing. The sample shows about 360,000 clones, approximately 88% of them seen only once. The CDR3 is 14 residues long. Germline CDR1 reads LNHDA; CDR2 reads SQIVND (reference sequence). V dropped 6 bases and J dropped 0 bases, with 10 bases sitting between them. This receptor was identified in a woman in her thirties or forties with acute COVID-19. The chain couples TRBV19 to TRBJ2-3; tentatively, D is TRBD1 (5 bases). The sample comprised PBMCs or T cells enriched from blood (not recorded which). The CDR3 is CASSRQPSTDTQYF. Written as DNA, the CDR3 is TGTGCCAGTAGCCGACAGCCAAGCACAGATACGCAGTATTTT.